This T cell receptor (beta chain) originates from a study of T cell repertoires in cytomegalovirus infection. About the research overall: Well-studied HLA-B-restricted CMV epitopes were used in the study alongside recently identified HLA-C-restricted ones. A matching HLA type, together with CMV infection, was signaled by public TCR beta signatures.

This clonotype has a count of ten or more. Its specificity is unknown. TCRdb re-analysed the reads in MiXCR, keeping a single row per CDR3 protein. The sample yields fewer than 1,000,000 distinct CDR3 sequences, roughly 31% seen once. V shed 2 bases and J 6 bases; nucleotides not matched to a gene: 3. The CDR3 has 14 amino acids. Germline values: CDR1 SGHVS, CDR2 FNYEAQ. The specimen comprised cultured CD8+ T cells from PBMCs, sampled from culture after CMV antigen stimulation. V usage is TRBV7-6 and J usage is TRBJ2-1, with 8 bases that match TRBD1. This clonotype originated in a human donor in good health (CMV status not recorded). Some clones in this sample may be carry-over from other donors' samples. The CDR3 spells CASSLRQGANEQFF. Written as DNA, the CDR3 is TGTGCCAGCAGCTTAAGGCAGGGGGCCAATGAGCAGTTCTTC. The variable domain in full, completed from reference TRBV7-6 and TRBJ2-1, reads GAGVSQSPRYKVTKRGQDVALRCDPISGHVSLYWYRQALGQGPEFLTYFNYEAQQDKSGLPNDRFSAERPEGSISTLTIQRTEQRDSAMYRCASSLRQGANEQFFGPGTRLTVL.